A single sample is the source of the 22 T cell receptor beta chains below, sequenced in a study of CXCR3-negative and CXCR3-positive naive CD8 T cells. Their antigens are not known. Whole-study results and caveats: Naive CXCR3-positive cells had TRB CDR3s more hydrophobic than those of CXCR3-negative naive cells.

It was by 5' RACE with UMI labels that the TRB cDNA libraries were prepared. TCRdb re-called the 5' RACE reads and catalogs CDR3 proteins one per entry, DNA excluded. This table lists approximately 89,000 distinct CDR3 sequences. The sequenced sample consisted of naive CXCR3+ CD8+ T cells from blood. Subset of the sample: CD45RO-CCR7+CD27+CD95- naive CD8+ T cells expressing CXCR3 (TNR3+). The receptors originated from a human donor in good health. Some clones in this sample may be carry-over from other donors' samples.

V and J are TRBV4-3 and TRBJ2-7. Germline V gives CDR1 LGHNA, CDR2 YSLEER. There are 15 residues in the CDR3. CDR3 sequence: CASSQDRRQFHEQYF.

This chain links TRBV7-9 with TRBJ2-1. The CDR3 is 11 amino acids. Germline assignment: CDR1 SEHNR and CDR2 FQNEAQ (reference sequence). The CDR3 sequence is CASSLSREQFF.

The chain has TRBV28 and TRBJ2-7; TCRdb's D call, TRBD1, is unchecked because there is no DNA. CDR1 and CDR2 (germline): MDHEN, SYDVKM. The CDR3 is 17 amino acids. The CDR3 sequence is CASTLFDRGAPIYEQYF.

The CDR3 sequence is CASSIMGPTLSSYEQYF. The rearrangement joins TRBV19 to TRBJ2-7. Germline V gives CDR1 LNHDA, CDR2 SQIVND (reference sequence). This CDR3 is 17 amino acids long.

V usage is TRBV4-3 and J usage is TRBJ2-7; the D call from TCRdb, TRBD1, cannot be confirmed without DNA. CDR1 and CDR2 (germline): LGHNA, YSLEER. The CDR3 has 15 amino acids. CDR3: CASSWDRELQYEQYF.

This chain links TRBV27 with TRBJ2-7; TCRdb reports TRBD2, a call that lacks DNA to check it against. The germline CDR1 and CDR2 sequences are MNHEY and SMNVEV (reference sequence). The CDR3 is 15 amino acids. The CDR3 is CASSLRLAGLYEQYF.

This chain joins TRBV7-2 and TRBJ2-7. Germline lookup yields CDR1 SGHTA and CDR2 FQGNSA. CDR3 size: 12 residues. The CDR3 loop is CASSLVPYEQYF.

V gene TRBV3-1 combines with J gene TRBJ2-3. CDR3 length: 12 amino acids. Germline V gives CDR1 LGHDT, CDR2 YNNKEL (reference sequence). The CDR3 spells CASSQPTDTQYF.

This chain connects TRBV7-9 to TRBJ2-5; TCRdb picks TRBD1, but there is no DNA to check that call. In germline, CDR1 is SEHNR, CDR2 FQNEAQ (reference sequence). This CDR3 has 14 residues. CDR3 sequence: CASSLAQGVETQYF.

The J gene is TRBJ2-7, the V gene TRBV28; no DNA is available, so the TRBD1 call from TCRdb remains unchecked. This CDR3 comprises 13 residues. The germline CDR1 and CDR2 sequences are MDHEN and SYDVKM. Here the CDR3 reads CASSWGTGGEQYF. The variable domain in full, with the rest retrieved from reference TRBV28 and TRBJ2-7, is DVKVTQSSRYLVKRTGEKVFLECVQDMDHENMFWYRQDPGLGLRLIYFSYDVKMKEKGDIPEGYSVSREKKERFSLILESASTNQTSMYLCASSWGTGGEQYFGPGTRLTVT.

This chain connects TRBV6-2 or TRBV6-3 to TRBJ2-2. The CDR3 contains 13 residues. CDR1 is MNHEY, CDR2 SVGEGT, per germline. CDR3 amino acids: CASKGAYTGELFF.

The chain joins TRBV7-3 to TRBJ2-1. This CDR3 region has 13 residues. The germline CDR1 and CDR2 sequences are SGHTA and FQGTGA. CDR3 loop: CASSLRGWDEQFF.

The gene calls are TRBV6-1 and TRBJ2-3. Germline V CDR1 and CDR2: MNHNS, SASEGT. The CDR3 is 16 amino acids. The CDR3 sequence is CASSVQRGASTDTQYF.

The chain couples TRBV11-2 to TRBJ1-3. CDR1 and CDR2 (germline): SGHAT, FQNNGV. The CDR3 runs 14 residues. The CDR3 loop is CASDNSISGNTIYF.

This sequence joins TRBV7-8 and TRBJ2-2; TCRdb outputs TRBD1, but without DNA this stays unchecked. From germline, CDR1 is SGHVS and CDR2 FQNEAQ. CDR3 length: 17 amino acids. The CDR3 region is CASSLARQGPLPGELFF.

This rearrangement joins TRBV9 to TRBJ2-7; TCRdb gives TRBD2 as the D gene, but with no DNA this cannot be confirmed. The CDR3 covers 16 residues. Germline V gene data show CDR1 as SGDLS and CDR2 as YYNGEE. CDR3 amino acids: CASSTTSGNKVYEQYF. The complete variable domain, with remaining parts taken from reference TRBV9 and TRBJ2-7, reads DSGVTQTPKHLITATGQRVTLRCSPRSGDLSVYWYQQSLDQGLQFLIQYYNGEERAKGNILERFSAQQFPDLHSELNLSSLELGDSALYFCASSTTSGNKVYEQYFGPGTRLTVT.

The chain recombines TRBV5-1 with TRBJ2-1; with no DNA, the TCRdb D assignment of TRBD2 cannot be verified. The CDR3 has 17 amino acids. Germline CDR1 is SGHRS and CDR2 is YFSETQ. CDR3 amino acids: CASSLALGLAGTNEQFF.

The chain's CDR3 is CASSLGPEAFF. J is TRBJ1-1 and V is TRBV12-3 or TRBV12-4. There are 11 residues in the CDR3.

This chain links TRBV6-6 with TRBJ1-2; without DNA, the TCRdb call of TRBD1 cannot be checked. This CDR3 region has 14 residues. From germline, CDR1 is MNHNY and CDR2 SVGAGI (reference sequence). CDR3 protein: CASSPLWGDYGYTF.

The chain has TRBV28 and TRBJ2-7. This CDR3 has 14 residues. CDR1 MDHEN and CDR2 SYDVKM come from the germline V gene. This CDR3 is CASSFGVRNYEQYF. Based on the CDR3 plus reference TRBV28 and TRBJ2-7, the full variable domain is DVKVTQSSRYLVKRTGEKVFLECVQDMDHENMFWYRQDPGLGLRLIYFSYDVKMKEKGDIPEGYSVSREKKERFSLILESASTNQTSMYLCASSFGVRNYEQYFGPGTRLTVT.

V is TRBV28 and J is TRBJ2-7; TCRdb's D call, TRBD2, is unchecked because there is no DNA. Germline V gene data show CDR1 as MDHEN and CDR2 as SYDVKM. This CDR3 has 14 residues. The chain's CDR3 is CASSWPSGTYEQYF.

This chain connects TRBV5-4 to TRBJ2-1; TCRdb reports TRBD2, a call that lacks DNA to check it against. In germline, CDR1 is SGHNT, CDR2 YYREEE (reference sequence). The CDR3 is 14 residues long. CDR3 sequence reads: CASSLVAAGNEQFF. The full variable domain, its missing parts supplied by reference TRBV5-4 and TRBJ2-1, is ETGVTQSPTHLIKTRGQQVTLRCSSQSGHNTVSWYQQALGQGPQFIFQYYREEENGRGNFPPRFSGLQFPNYSSELNVNALELDDSALYLCASSLVAAGNEQFFGPGTRLTVL.